Below, one T cell receptor (beta chain) is given with its context. The antigen is undetermined. No conserved phenylalanine or tryptophan ends this CDR3, so it is likely a read error. The data stem from a study of T-cell memory formation after mild COVID-19. About the study: TCR clusters showed largely donor specificity. Points from the study as a whole: Shrinking CD4+ clones resided mostly in CM and EM, and CD8+ ones in EMRA. A second wave of clones peaked on day 37, and their SARS-CoV-2 specificity went unconfirmed. Some clones that responded turned up in pre-infection memory, which suggests that cross-reactive memory joined in.

TCRdb ran MiXCR on the 5' RACE reads and lists one entry per CDR3 protein. Among about 180,000 distinct CDR3 sequences listed, 16% were seen once. This CDR3 has 14 residues. V lost 6 bases, J lost 3 bases, and 4 bases stayed unmatched. Sample: PBMCs or a T cell subset sorted from them (not recorded which). This receptor was obtained from an adult woman who had mild COVID-19 (a few samples of this study predate the infection). Cell type and time point are not known. V is TRBV12-3 or TRBV12-4 and J is TRBJ1-5; 8 nucleotides line up with TRBD1. The CDR3 loop is CASRTGGVNQPQHS. The CDR3 DNA sequence: TGTGCCAGCAGAACAGGGGGAGTCAATCAGCCCCAGCATTCT.